This TCR beta chain appears in the sequencing data of a study of blood T cells in healthy people across ages. Findings of the study overall: The study found more naive CD4+ cells and higher diversity in long-lived than aged donors. Naive T cell percentage strongly correlated with TCR beta diversity.

Notes on this clonotype: Its antigen remains unidentified.

The CDR3 runs to 14 residues. Germline-derived CDR1 and CDR2 are SGHTA and FQGTGA. V was pared by 0 bases and J by 9 bases, with 12 bases between. It was with a sample-barcoded 5' primer and a J-beta primer mix that a second PCR of roughly 7 to 12 cycles was run. Every cDNA molecule carried a tag from a template-switch adaptor bearing 12 random nucleotides. There were at least 2.5 million CDR3-containing paired-end reads obtained from each sample. TCRdb reanalysed the 5' RACE reads using MiXCR and keeps one entry per CDR3 protein. The repertoire holds fewer than 800,000 distinct CDR3 sequences, with approximately 21% as singletons.

What was sequenced was blood. The receptor comes from a man in his 70s in good health. The gene calls are TRBV7-3 and TRBJ2-1, with D perhaps given as TRBD1 or TRBD2 (5 bases each). In nucleotides, the CDR3 is TGTGCCAGCAGCTTAACGCCAGTGGGACGTGAGCAGTTCTTC. Amino acids: CASSLTPVGREQFF.